This T cell receptor beta chain stems from a study of beta chain features in type 1 diabetes. Study results and caveats: Shortening of TCRB CDR3s, moderate but significant, appeared in all four CD4+ subsets of Type 1 diabetes patients. Compared with healthy donors, patients appeared to share more similar naive, central memory and regulatory TCRB repertoires. Sequencing the cDNA could make cells with high TCR expression show up more than they should.

Turning to this clone: Its target is unknown.

Of the isolated RNA, all was reverse transcribed, and so the sequenced material was expressed TCRB transcripts. Naive, central memory and regulatory T cell samples averaged about 4 million immunoSEQ reads each. Profiled with immunoSEQ multiplex PCR; TCRdb holds only in-frame clones, not every one. The table lists 150,000 to 190,000 clones, 9% to 12% of them singletons. CDR3 size: 15 residues. Germline-derived CDR1 and CDR2 are SGHTA and FQGTGA. V gave up 5 bases and J gave up 4 bases; unmatched junction bases: 7. This chain uses TRBV7-3 with TRBJ2-3; TRBD1 aligns across 9 bases. The sample comprised central memory CD4+ T cells from blood. This TCR was recovered from a man aged 25-45 years with type 1 diabetes. The CDR3 region is CASSLDRGRADTQYF. CDR3 DNA sequence: TGTGCCAGCAGCCTGGACAGGGGACGGGCAGATACGCAGTATTTT.